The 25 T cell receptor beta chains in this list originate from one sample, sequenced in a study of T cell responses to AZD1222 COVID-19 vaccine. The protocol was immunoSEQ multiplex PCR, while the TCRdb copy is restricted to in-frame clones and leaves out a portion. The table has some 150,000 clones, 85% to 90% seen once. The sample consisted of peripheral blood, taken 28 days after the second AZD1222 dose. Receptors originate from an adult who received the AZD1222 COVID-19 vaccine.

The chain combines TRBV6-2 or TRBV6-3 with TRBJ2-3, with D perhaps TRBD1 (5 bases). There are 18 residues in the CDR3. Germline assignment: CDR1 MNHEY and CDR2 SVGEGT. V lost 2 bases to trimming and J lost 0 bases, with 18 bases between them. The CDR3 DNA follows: TGTGCCAGCAGTTACGTGCTTCTGGACAACACTAGCACAGATACGCAGTATTTT. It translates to CASSYVLLDNTSTDTQYF.

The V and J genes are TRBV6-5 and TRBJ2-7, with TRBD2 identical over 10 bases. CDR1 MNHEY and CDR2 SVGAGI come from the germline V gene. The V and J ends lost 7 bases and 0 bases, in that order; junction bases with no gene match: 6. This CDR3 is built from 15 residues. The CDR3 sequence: CASTELAGPSYEQYF. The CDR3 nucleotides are TGTGCCAGCACCGAACTAGCGGGACCCTCCTACGAGCAGTACTTC.

The CDR3: CASSFGRNTEAFF. For the CDR3, the DNA is TGCGCCAGCAGCTTTGGAAGGAACACTGAAGCTTTCTTT. This chain joins TRBV5-1 and TRBJ1-1; D is undetermined. There are 13 residues in the CDR3. With 2 bases removed from V and 1 base from J, the gap between germline ends came to 6 bases. Germline assignment: CDR1 SGHRS and CDR2 YFSETQ.

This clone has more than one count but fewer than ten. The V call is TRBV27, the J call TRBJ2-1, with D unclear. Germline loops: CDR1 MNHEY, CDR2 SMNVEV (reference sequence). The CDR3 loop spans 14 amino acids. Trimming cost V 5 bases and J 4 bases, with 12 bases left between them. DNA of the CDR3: TGTGCCAGCAGTCAACTGGGTCTTTACAATGAGCAGTTCTTC. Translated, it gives CASSQLGLYNEQFF.

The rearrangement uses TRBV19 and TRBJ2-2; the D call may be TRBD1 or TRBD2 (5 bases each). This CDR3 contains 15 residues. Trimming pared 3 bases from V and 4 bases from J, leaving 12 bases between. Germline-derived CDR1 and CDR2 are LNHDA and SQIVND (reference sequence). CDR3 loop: CASSMSRGVTGELFF. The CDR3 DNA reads TGTGCCAGTAGTATGAGTAGAGGGGTCACCGGGGAGCTGTTTTTT. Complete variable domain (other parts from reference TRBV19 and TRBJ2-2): DGGITQSPKYLFRKEGQNVTLSCEQNLNHDAMYWYRQDPGQGLRLIYYSQIVNDFQKGDIAEGYSVSREKKESFPLTVTSAQKNPTAFYLCASSMSRGVTGELFFGEGSRLTVL.

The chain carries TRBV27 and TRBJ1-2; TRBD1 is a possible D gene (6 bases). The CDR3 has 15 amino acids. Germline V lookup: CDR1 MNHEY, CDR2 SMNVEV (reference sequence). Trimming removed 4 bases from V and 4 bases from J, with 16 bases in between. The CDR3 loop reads CASSSPTKGVYGYTF. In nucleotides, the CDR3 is TGTGCCAGCAGTTCACCAACCAAGGGGGTCTATGGCTACACCTTC.

DNA for the CDR3: TGTGCCAGTACAACCGGGCTTGGGCGGAATCAGCCCCAGCATTTT. Its translation: CASTTGLGRNQPQHF. This chain uses TRBV19 with TRBJ1-5, with D uncertain. V lost 7 bases and J lost 4, with 17 bases in between. Germline CDR1 reads LNHDA; CDR2 reads SQIVND (reference sequence). The CDR3 extends over 15 amino acids.

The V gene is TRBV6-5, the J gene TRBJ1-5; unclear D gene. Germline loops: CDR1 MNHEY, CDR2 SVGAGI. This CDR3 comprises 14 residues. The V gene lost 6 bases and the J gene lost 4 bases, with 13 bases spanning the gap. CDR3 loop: CASSTTGINQPQHF. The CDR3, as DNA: TGTGCCAGCAGCACCACGGGTATTAATCAGCCCCAGCATTTT.

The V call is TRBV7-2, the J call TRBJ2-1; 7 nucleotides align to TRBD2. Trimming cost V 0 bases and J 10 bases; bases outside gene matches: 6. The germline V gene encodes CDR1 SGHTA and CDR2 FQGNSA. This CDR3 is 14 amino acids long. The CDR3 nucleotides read TGTGCCAGCAGCTTAGCGGGAGGGCCCCGGGAGCAGTTCTTC. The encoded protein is CASSLAGGPREQFF. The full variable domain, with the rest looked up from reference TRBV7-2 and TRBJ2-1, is GAGVSQSPSNKVTEKGKDVELRCDPISGHTALYWYRQSLGQGLEFLIYFQGNSAPDKSGLPSDRFSAERTGGSVSTLTIQRTQQEDSAVYLCASSLAGGPREQFFGPGTRLTVL.

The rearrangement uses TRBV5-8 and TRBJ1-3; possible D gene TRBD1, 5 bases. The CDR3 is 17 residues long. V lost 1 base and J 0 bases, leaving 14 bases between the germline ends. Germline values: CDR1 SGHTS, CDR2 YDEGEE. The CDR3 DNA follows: TGTGCCAGCAGCTTGTGGGGGGTTACCTACTCTGGAAACACCATATATTTT. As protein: CASSLWGVTYSGNTIYF.

The CDR3 DNA reads TGCGCCAGCAGCCACTGGGGTAGCAATCAGCCCCAGCATTTT. Translated: CASSHWGSNQPQHF. V usage is TRBV4-3 and J usage is TRBJ1-5; D not resolved. Per the germline V gene, CDR1 is LGHNA and CDR2 is YSLEER. Trimming removed 3 bases from V and 0 bases from J, with 6 bases in between. The CDR3 totals 14 residues.

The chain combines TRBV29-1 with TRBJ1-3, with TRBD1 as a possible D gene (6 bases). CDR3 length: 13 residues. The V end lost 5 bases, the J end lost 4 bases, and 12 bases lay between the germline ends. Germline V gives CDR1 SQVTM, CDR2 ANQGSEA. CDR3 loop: CSVRRGEGNTIYF. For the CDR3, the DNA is TGCAGCGTTCGCAGGGGCGAAGGAAACACCATATATTTT.

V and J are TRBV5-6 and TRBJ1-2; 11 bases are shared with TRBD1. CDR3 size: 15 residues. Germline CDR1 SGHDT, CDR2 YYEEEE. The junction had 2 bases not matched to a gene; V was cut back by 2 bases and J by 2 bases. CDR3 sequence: CASSFGDRGNYGYTF. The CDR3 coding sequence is TGTGCCAGCAGCTTTGGGGACAGGGGGAACTATGGCTACACCTTC.

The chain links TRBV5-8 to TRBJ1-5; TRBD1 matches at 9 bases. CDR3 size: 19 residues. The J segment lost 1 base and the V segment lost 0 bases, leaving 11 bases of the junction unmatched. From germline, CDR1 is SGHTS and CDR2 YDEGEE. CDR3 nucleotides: TGTGCCAGCAGCTTGGCGGGACAGGGTATCTTTAAGAGCAATCAGCCCCAGCATTTT. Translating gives CASSLAGQGIFKSNQPQHF.

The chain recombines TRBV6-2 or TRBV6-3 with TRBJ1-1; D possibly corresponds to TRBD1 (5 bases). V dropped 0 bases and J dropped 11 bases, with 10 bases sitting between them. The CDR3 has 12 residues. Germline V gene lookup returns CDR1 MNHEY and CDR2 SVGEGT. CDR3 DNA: TGTGCCAGCAGTTACTCGGGAAGGGACGCTTTCTTT. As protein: CASSYSGRDAFF.

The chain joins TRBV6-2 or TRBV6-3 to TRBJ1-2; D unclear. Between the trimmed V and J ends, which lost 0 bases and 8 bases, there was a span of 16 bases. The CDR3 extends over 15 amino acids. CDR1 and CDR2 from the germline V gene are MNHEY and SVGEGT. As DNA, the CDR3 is TGTGCCAGCAGTTACTCGACTGGGAACCCCCTCGGCTACACCTTC. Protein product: CASSYSTGNPLGYTF.

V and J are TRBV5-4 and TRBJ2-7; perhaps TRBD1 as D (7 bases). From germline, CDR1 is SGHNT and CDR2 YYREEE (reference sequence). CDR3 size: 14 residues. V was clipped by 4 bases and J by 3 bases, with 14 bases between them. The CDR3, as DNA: TGTGCCAGCAGCCGAAGACAGGGAGGCTACGAGCAGTACTTC. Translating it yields CASSRRQGGYEQYF.

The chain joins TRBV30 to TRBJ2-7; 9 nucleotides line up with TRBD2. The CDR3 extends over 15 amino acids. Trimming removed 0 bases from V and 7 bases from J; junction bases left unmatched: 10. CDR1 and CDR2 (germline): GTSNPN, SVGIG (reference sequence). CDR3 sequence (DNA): TGTGCCTGGAGTGTACAAGCGGGAGGTTATGGTGAGCAGTACTTC. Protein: CAWSVQAGGYGEQYF.

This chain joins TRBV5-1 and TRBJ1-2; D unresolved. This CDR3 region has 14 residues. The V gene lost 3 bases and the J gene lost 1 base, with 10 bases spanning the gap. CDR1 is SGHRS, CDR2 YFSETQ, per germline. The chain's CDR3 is CASSSGVSNYGYTF. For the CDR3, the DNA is TGCGCCAGCAGCTCGGGCGTCAGTAACTATGGCTACACCTTC.

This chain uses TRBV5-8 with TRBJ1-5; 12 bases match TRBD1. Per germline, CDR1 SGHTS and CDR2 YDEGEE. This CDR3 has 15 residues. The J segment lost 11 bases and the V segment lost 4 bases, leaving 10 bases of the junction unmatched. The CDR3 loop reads CASSRGQGALKTQHF. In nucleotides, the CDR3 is TGTGCCAGCAGCCGGGGACAGGGGGCCTTAAAGACCCAGCATTTT.

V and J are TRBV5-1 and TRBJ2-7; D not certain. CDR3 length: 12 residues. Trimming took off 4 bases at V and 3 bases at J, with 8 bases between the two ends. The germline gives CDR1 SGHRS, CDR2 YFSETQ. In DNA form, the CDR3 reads TGCGCCAGCAGCCTGTTGGGCTACGAGCAGTACTTC. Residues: CASSLLGYEQYF.

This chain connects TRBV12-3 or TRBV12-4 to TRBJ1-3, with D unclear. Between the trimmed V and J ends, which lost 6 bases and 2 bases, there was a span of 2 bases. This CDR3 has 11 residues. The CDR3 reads CASRAGNTIYF. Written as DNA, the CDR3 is TGTGCCAGCAGGGCTGGAAACACCATATATTTT.

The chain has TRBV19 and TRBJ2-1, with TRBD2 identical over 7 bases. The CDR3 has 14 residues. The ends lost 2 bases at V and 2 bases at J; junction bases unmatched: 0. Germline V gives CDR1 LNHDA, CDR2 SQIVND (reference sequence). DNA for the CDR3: TGTGCCAGTAGTATACTAGCGGCCTACAATGAGCAGTTCTTC. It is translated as CASSILAAYNEQFF.

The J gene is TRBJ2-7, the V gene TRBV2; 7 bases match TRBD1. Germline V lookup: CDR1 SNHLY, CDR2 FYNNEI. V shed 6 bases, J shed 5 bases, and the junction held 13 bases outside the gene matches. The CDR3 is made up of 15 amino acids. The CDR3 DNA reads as TGTGCCAGCAGCAACGACAGGGTAGCCTACGACGAGCAGTACTTC. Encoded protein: CASSNDRVAYDEQYF.

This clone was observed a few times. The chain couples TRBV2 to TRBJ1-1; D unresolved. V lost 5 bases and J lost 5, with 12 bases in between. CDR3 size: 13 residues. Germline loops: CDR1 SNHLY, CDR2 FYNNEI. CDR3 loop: CASSWESWTEAFF. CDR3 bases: TGTGCCAGCAGTTGGGAGAGTTGGACTGAAGCTTTCTTT.